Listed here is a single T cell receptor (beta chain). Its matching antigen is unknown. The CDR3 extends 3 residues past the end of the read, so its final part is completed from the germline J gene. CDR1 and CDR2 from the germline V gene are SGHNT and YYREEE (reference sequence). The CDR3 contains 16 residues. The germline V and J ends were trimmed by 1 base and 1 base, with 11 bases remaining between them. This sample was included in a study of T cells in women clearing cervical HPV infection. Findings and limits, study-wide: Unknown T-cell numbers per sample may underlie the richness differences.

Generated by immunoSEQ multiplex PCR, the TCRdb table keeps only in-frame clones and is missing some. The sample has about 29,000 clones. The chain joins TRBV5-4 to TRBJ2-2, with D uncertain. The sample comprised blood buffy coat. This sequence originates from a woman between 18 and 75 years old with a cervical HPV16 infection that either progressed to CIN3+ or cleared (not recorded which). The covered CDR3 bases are TGTGCCAGCAGCTTGATGCCCCCAGGGAACACCGGGGAG. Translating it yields CASSLMPPGNTGE. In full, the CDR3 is CASSLMPPGNTGELFF.